The clone carrying this T cell receptor beta chain is labeled medium-sized (0.01 to 0.1%). No antigen is known for it. The CDR3 is 12 residues long. CDR1 and CDR2 (germline): LGHDT, YNNKEL (reference sequence). Trimming cost V 1 base and J 5 bases, with 3 bases left between them. The record originates from a study of spatial heterogeneity in lung cancer. Overall study findings and caveats: Counts of expanded intratumoral alpha and beta TCRs tracked tumor mutation counts.

The time point: sample taken at primary tumor resection. TCRdb used MiXCR to reprocess the 5' RACE reads, holding one entry per CDR3 protein. The table includes some 13,000 distinct CDR3 sequences, under 4% detected once. Sequencing used lung tumor tissue, obtained at surgery. V usage is TRBV3-1 and J usage is TRBJ2-1; D remains unclear. This receptor was taken from a male donor with early-stage non-small cell lung cancer. The CDR3 is CASSQADNEQFF. CDR3 nucleotide sequence: TGTGCCAGCAGCCAAGCAGACAATGAGCAGTTCTTC.